This T cell receptor (beta chain) was found in a study of cytotoxic CD8 clonotypes in ibrutinib-treated CLL (dated by TCRdb to about 2021). In the study overall: The cohort had about ten relapsed/refractory and around 16 treatment-naive patients; approximately 18 were IGHV unmutated. Partial responses were observed in some 24 patients and complete responses in 2; after a median follow-up of 68 months, remission was maintained in 15 or so patients and progression was observed in some 12. Response samples were obtained after a median of approximately eleven months of treatment, with a range of about 6 to 36 months. On average, each sample yielded 255,043 productive templates and tens of thousands of productive rearrangements. Of the approximately 87 people in the trial, about 25 had longitudinal samples available. Cryopreserved peripheral blood mononuclear cells were collected before treatment, at response, and at either disease progression or sustained remission.

Worth noting for this clone: There is no known antigen for this receptor. Per-base qualities were not stored, and no clone one base away is much larger.

For TCR beta library preparation, 1.5 to 2 micrograms of genomic DNA were extracted from the cryopreserved PBMCs. Longitudinal blood samples from CLL patients on ibrutinib monotherapy underwent high-throughput TCR beta sequencing. The patients took part in an open-label, single-center phase 2 trial of ibrutinib monotherapy. On a MiSeq, deep resolution sequencing aimed for a depth between 1 in 1 million and 1 in 200,000 T cells, with each clonotype covered 10x on average. The immunoSEQ hsTCRB Kit was used to generate TCR beta libraries. The original pipeline was this. ImmunoSEQ Data Assistant and ImmunoSEQ Analyzer were used for data analysis, and V, D and J genes were assigned according to IMGT definitions. Clonality, with values ranging from 0 to 1, was calculated as one minus the normalized Shannon entropy of productive rearrangement frequencies. Only overrepresented clonotypes making up at least 0.05% of the repertoire of each patient were included in the public clonotype analysis. Repertoires from more than ten age-matched healthy donors in immuneACCESS were used as clonality controls. As stored in TCRdb, this immuneACCESS dataset retains in-frame rearrangements with V and J assigned. A fraction of the clones does not appear; measured against another copy, unresolved V genes explain less than half of the discrepancy, and the remainder lacks a known reason. Clone size and the V and J calls come from that table; the DNA yielded D and trimming. A total of a few hundred thousand clones appear in this sample, around four fifths of them only once. Over 6.5% of the sample is held by the ten biggest clonotypes.

The CDR3 numbers 15 residues from cysteine through phenylalanine. The kept DNA is CDR3 alone, 45 bases in frame from the first base. In the germline V gene, CDR1 corresponds to SNHLY and CDR2 to FYNNEI. Trimming takes 3 bases off V and 1 base off J; junction bases not matched to a gene: 3. Here is what the overall study found, with its caveats: Baseline clonality was found to be higher than that of age-matched healthy donors and was strongly correlated with circulating CD8+ T-cell counts. Sustained-remission and progressing patients did not have matched sampling times, and lymph node repertoires were not examined. Public clonotypes were rare and either contracted or stayed stable during treatment, and the rise in clonality at ibrutinib response reflected the expansion of private clonotypes. Clonality rose at ibrutinib response, remained stable during sustained remission, and dropped back toward baseline at progression.

The chain couples TRBV2 to TRBJ2-5; 9 bases in between match TRBD2. The TCR sequence derives from a human donor with chronic lymphocytic leukemia. Sequenced here: PBMCs, sampled before ibrutinib treatment. The CDR3 in this case is CASSERLAAQETQYF. The sequenced DNA is TGTGCCAGCAGTGAGAGACTAGCGGCCCAAGAGACCCAGTACTTC.